This passage covers 26 T cell receptor beta chains from one sample sequenced in a study of T cells in localized non-small cell lung cancer. TCRdb's copy holds only in-frame clones and misses some; the assay was immunoSEQ multiplex PCR. Among 650 to 850 clones listed, roughly a third were seen once. The sample here was normal lung tissue next to the tumor, taken before any cancer treatment. These receptors originate from a male donor aged 60 or over with stage II squamous cell lung carcinoma.

V gene TRBV14 combines with J gene TRBJ2-7; 8 nucleotides agree with TRBD1. The CDR3 extends over 14 amino acids. The germline gives CDR1 SGHDN, CDR2 FVKESK. V trimming: 4 bases; J trimming: 1 base; junction bases outside the gene matches: 3. CDR3 amino acids: CASSRQGFSYEQYF. The CDR3 DNA sequence: TGTGCCAGCAGCCGACAGGGGTTTTCCTACGAGCAGTACTTC. The full variable domain, its missing parts supplied by reference TRBV14 and TRBJ2-7, is EAGVTQFPSHSVIEKGQTVTLRCDPISGHDNLYWYRRVMGKEIKFLLHFVKESKQDESGMPNNRFLAERTGGTYSTLKVQPAELEDSGVYFCASSRQGFSYEQYFGPGTRLTVT.

The chain couples TRBV9 to TRBJ2-1, with TRBD2 matching over 10 bases. CDR3 length: 16 amino acids. V shed 4 bases, J shed 7 bases, and the junction held 11 bases outside the gene matches. CDR1 is SGDLS and CDR2 is YYNGEE in the germline V gene. CDR3 region: CASSPPGTSVTNEQFF. In nucleotides, the CDR3 is TGTGCCAGCAGCCCCCCCGGGACTAGCGTGACTAATGAGCAGTTCTTC. The variable domain in full, with the rest retrieved from reference TRBV9 and TRBJ2-1, is DSGVTQTPKHLITATGQRVTLRCSPRSGDLSVYWYQQSLDQGLQFLIQYYNGEERAKGNILERFSAQQFPDLHSELNLSSLELGDSALYFCASSPPGTSVTNEQFFGPGTRLTVL.

This rearrangement joins TRBV30 to TRBJ2-7; D unclear. V was clipped by 2 bases and J by 3 bases, with 5 bases between them. This CDR3 spans 11 amino acids. In germline, CDR1 is GTSNPN, CDR2 SVGIG (reference sequence). The CDR3 loop reads CAWSRSYEQYF. The CDR3 bases are TGTGCCTGGAGTCGGAGCTACGAGCAGTACTTC. Filled out from reference TRBV30 and TRBJ2-7, the complete variable domain reads SQTIHQWPATLVQPVGSPLSLECTVEGTSNPNLYWYRQAAGRGLQLLFYSVGIGQISSEVPQNLSASRPQDRQFILSSKKLLLSDSGFYLCAWSRSYEQYFGPGTRLTVT.

This chain joins TRBV11-3 and TRBJ2-1; 8 positions match TRBD1. This CDR3 is 16 amino acids long. Trimming at V came to 5 bases and at J to 5 bases, leaving 11 bases not matched to a gene. Per the germline V gene, CDR1 is SGHNT and CDR2 is YENEEA. The CDR3 coding sequence is TGTGCCAGCAGCAAGAGGCGGACAGGGTGGGACAATGAGCAGTTCTTC. It encodes CASSKRRTGWDNEQFF.

A remark on this clone: An end of the junction does not agree with germline; a read error may underlie this. The chain combines TRBV15 with TRBJ2-7; D perhaps matches TRBD2 (5 bases). This CDR3 comprises 15 residues. Germline loops: CDR1 LNHNV, CDR2 YYDKDF (reference sequence). The CDR3 here is CATSRDNEGSGEQYF. The CDR3 DNA sequence: TGTGCCACCAGCAGAGATAACGAGGGTTCGGGCGAGCAATACTTC.

The V and J genes are TRBV14 and TRBJ2-1; D remains ambiguous. The CDR3 is made up of 14 amino acids. V lost 2 bases to trimming and J lost 6 bases, with 11 bases between them. Germline V gene data show CDR1 as SGHDN and CDR2 as FVKESK. The CDR3 sequence: CASSQMIASNEQFF. The CDR3 nucleotides are TGTGCCAGCAGCCAAATGATTGCTTCCAATGAGCAGTTCTTC.

In this sample, this clone turned up a few times. The genes are TRBV19 and TRBJ1-5, with D uncertain. V lost 7 bases, J lost 4 bases, and 14 bases lay in between. The CDR3 covers 14 residues. CDR1 is LNHDA, CDR2 SQIVND, per germline (reference sequence). CDR3 in DNA: TGTGCCAGTACCGAACGGAGGGCGAATCAGCCCCAGCATTTT. Amino acid sequence: CASTERRANQPQHF.

The V call is TRBV28, the J call TRBJ1-2, with a weak D call TRBD1 (6 bases). The germline CDR1 and CDR2 sequences are MDHEN and SYDVKM. V shed 5 bases and J shed 6 bases, with 13 bases lying between them. The CDR3 totals 13 residues. The CDR3 DNA is TGTGCCAGCAGTGTCAGGGGCGCGGATGGCTACACCTTC. Translated: CASSVRGADGYTF.

This chain links TRBV9 with TRBJ2-7; 11 nucleotides match TRBD2. Germline trimming cut 0 bases from V and 4 bases from J; bases unmatched to any gene: 6. The CDR3 loop spans 16 amino acids. CDR1 is SGDLS, CDR2 YYNGEE, per germline. The CDR3 DNA is TGTGCCAGCAGCGTAGCTGCGACTAGCGGGGTGTACGAGCAGTACTTC. This gives the protein CASSVAATSGVYEQYF.

This clone qualifies as medium-sized. The chain uses TRBV11-3 and TRBJ2-7; 7 nucleotides line up with TRBD2. The germline gives CDR1 SGHNT, CDR2 YENEEA. With 1 base clipped from V and 3 bases from J, the junction kept 15 bases outside the gene matches. This CDR3 contains 18 residues. Here the CDR3 reads CASSLVAHSGNPYYEQYF. CDR3 nucleotide sequence: TGTGCCAGCAGCTTAGTAGCCCACAGCGGGAACCCCTACTACGAGCAGTACTTC.

This sequence joins TRBV6-8 and TRBJ2-1; no firm D call. The CDR3 runs to 13 residues. V shed 2 bases and J shed 7 bases, with 9 bases lying between them. Germline-derived CDR1 and CDR2 are MNHGY and SAAAGT. DNA of the CDR3: TGTGCCAGCAGTTACACACCGAGAAATGAGCAGTTCTTC. This gives the protein CASSYTPRNEQFF.

This clone was seen a few times. V usage is TRBV11-3 and J usage is TRBJ2-1; tentatively, D is TRBD1 or TRBD2 (5 bases each). Germline CDR1 is SGHNT and CDR2 is YENEEA. The CDR3 is 16 residues long. V lost 6 bases, J lost 4 bases, and 19 bases lay in between. This CDR3 reads CASSLISTGPYNEQFF. The CDR3 bases are TGTGCCAGCAGTCTCATATCCACGGGACCTTACAATGAGCAGTTCTTC.

The chain has TRBV10-2 and TRBJ2-1; perhaps TRBD1 as D (5 bases). Germline V lookup: CDR1 WSHSY, CDR2 SAAADI. This CDR3 is 14 amino acids long. V was trimmed by 2 bases and J by 7 bases, leaving 12 bases between them. The DNA for the CDR3 is TGCGCCAGCAGTGAGGGACAAGAGGCTAATGAGCAGTTCTTC. Protein product: CASSEGQEANEQFF.

This chain's CDR3 is CASSPPPGTANYEQYF. For the CDR3, the DNA is TGTGCCAGCAGCCCCCCGCCGGGGACAGCAAACTACGAGCAGTACTTC. V is TRBV12-1 and J is TRBJ2-7; the table assigns TRBD1, which was not confirmed against the DNA. TRBV12-1 is recorded as a pseudogene. This CDR3 has 16 amino acids.

The chain joins TRBV28 to TRBJ2-5; D is perhaps TRBD2 (5 bases). Per the germline V gene, CDR1 is MDHEN and CDR2 is SYDVKM. V lost 6 bases and J lost 3, with 17 bases in between. CDR3 size: 15 residues. In nucleotides, the CDR3 is TGTGCCAGCAGCTCAGCTCGACGGGAAAAAGAGACCCAGTACTTC. Translating gives CASSSARREKETQYF.

This clone is large within its sample. The CDR3 bases are TGTGCCAGCAGCTTTTCAGGGGCCCTTGGGAATGAGCAGTTCTTC. It translates to CASSFSGALGNEQFF. The genes are TRBV11-3 and TRBJ2-1, with a possible D match to TRBD1 (6 bases). V was cut by 3 bases and J by 7 bases, with 16 bases left in between. Germline values: CDR1 SGHNT, CDR2 YENEEA. The CDR3 runs to 15 residues.

The CDR3 spells CASSPGTSGYNEQFF. DNA for the CDR3: TGTGCCAGCAGCCCCGGGACTAGCGGGTACAATGAGCAGTTCTTC. The chain recombines TRBV11-3 with TRBJ2-1; TRBD2 matches 12 bases. With 5 bases clipped from V and 4 bases from J, the junction kept 3 bases outside the gene matches. Germline V gene lookup returns CDR1 SGHNT and CDR2 YENEEA. This CDR3 is built from 15 residues. Drawing the rest from reference TRBV11-3 and TRBJ2-1, the complete variable domain is EAGVVQSPRYKIIEKKQPVAFWCNPISGHNTLYWYLQNLGQGPELLIRYENEEAVDDSQLPKDRFSAERLKGVDSTLKIQPAELGDSAVYLCASSPGTSGYNEQFFGPGTRLTVL.

This clone was seen more than once but under ten times. At one end the junction does not follow the germline gene, possibly because of a read error. The chain couples TRBV6-8 to TRBJ2-2; TRBD2 is a possible D gene (5 bases). The CDR3 is 13 residues long. CDR1 is MNHGY and CDR2 is SAAAGT in the germline V gene. This chain's CDR3 is CASSDSEAGELFF. CDR3 DNA sequence: TGTGCCAGCAGTGACTCGGAGGCCGGGGAGCTGTTTTTT.

The chain recombines TRBV6-1 with TRBJ2-1; TRBD1 matches 10 bases. Germline CDR1 reads MNHNS; CDR2 reads SASEGT. V gave up 1 base and J gave up 8 bases; unmatched junction bases: 2. This CDR3 is 14 amino acids long. CDR3 sequence reads: CASSEGTGGDEQFF. CDR3 DNA sequence: TGTGCCAGCAGTGAAGGGACAGGGGGAGATGAGCAGTTCTTC.

This clone was observed a few times. The CDR3 nucleotides are TGTGCCAGCAGCCCCCCGTCGCTTTATGGCTACACCTTC. It codes for CASSPPSLYGYTF. This chain links TRBV6-8 with TRBJ1-2; no clear D gene. The CDR3 is 13 amino acids. V was trimmed by 6 bases and J by 5 bases, leaving 13 bases between them. Germline CDR1 is MNHGY and CDR2 is SAAAGT.

About this clone: Mismatch with germline at one junction end may stem from a read error. This chain joins TRBV5-1 and TRBJ1-3; the D gene is possibly TRBD1 (5 bases). This CDR3 region has 15 residues. The germline V gene has CDR1 SGHRS and CDR2 YFSETQ. The CDR3 DNA follows: TGCGCCAGCAACTTGGCTGCAGGGCAGGGAAACACCATATATTTT. Amino acids: CASNLAAGQGNTIYF.

This chain connects TRBV28 to TRBJ1-1; perhaps TRBD1 as D (6 bases). This CDR3 spans 15 amino acids. Trimming cost V 7 bases and J 3 bases, with 18 bases left between them. Per the germline V gene, CDR1 is MDHEN and CDR2 is SYDVKM. The CDR3 DNA reads as TGTGCCAGCATCCTCAGCCACGGACAGTACACTGAAGCTTTCTTT. Its protein product is CASILSHGQYTEAFF. Drawing the rest from reference TRBV28 and TRBJ1-1, the complete variable domain is DVKVTQSSRYLVKRTGEKVFLECVQDMDHENMFWYRQDPGLGLRLIYFSYDVKMKEKGDIPEGYSVSREKKERFSLILESASTNQTSMYLCASILSHGQYTEAFFGQGTRLTVV.

The count of this clone is one. This chain links TRBV28 with TRBJ2-2; TRBD2 matches at 9 bases. Germline CDR1 and CDR2: MDHEN and SYDVKM. V was pared by 3 bases and J by 6 bases, with 11 bases of the junction left unmatched. The CDR3 contains 17 residues. CDR3 protein: CASSFVGAGGPSGELFF. CDR3 sequence (DNA): TGTGCCAGCAGTTTTGTCGGTGCGGGAGGGCCCTCCGGGGAGCTGTTTTTT.

The chain joins TRBV28 to TRBJ1-3, with D uncertain. This CDR3 has 15 residues. CDR1 MDHEN and CDR2 SYDVKM come from the germline V gene. Trimming removed 1 base from V and 4 bases from J, with 11 bases in between. The CDR3 protein is CASSLYQGLGNTIYF. As DNA, the CDR3 is TGTGCCAGCAGTTTATACCAAGGCCTAGGAAACACCATATATTTT.

The chain's CDR3 is CASSFIAGGTDTQYF. CDR3 bases: TGTGCCAGCAGCTTTATAGCGGGGGGCACAGATACGCAGTATTTT. The chain joins TRBV11-3 to TRBJ2-3, with 9 positions matching TRBD2. Germline V gene sequence: CDR1 SGHNT, CDR2 YENEEA. V lost 3 bases and J lost 1; bases outside the gene matches: 2. The CDR3 is made up of 15 amino acids.

The sample holds a few counts of this clone. This CDR3 is CASSLAGGPRKNEQFF. The CDR3 DNA follows: TGTGCCAGCAGCTTGGCGGGAGGGCCTCGTAAGAATGAGCAGTTCTTC. The V call is TRBV11-3, the J call TRBJ2-1, with 9 nucleotides matching TRBD2. From germline, CDR1 is SGHNT and CDR2 YENEEA. J lost 7 bases, V lost 3 bases, and 10 bases had no gene match. CDR3 size: 16 residues. Full variable domain (rest looked up from reference TRBV11-3 and TRBJ2-1): EAGVVQSPRYKIIEKKQPVAFWCNPISGHNTLYWYLQNLGQGPELLIRYENEEAVDDSQLPKDRFSAERLKGVDSTLKIQPAELGDSAVYLCASSLAGGPRKNEQFFGPGTRLTVL.